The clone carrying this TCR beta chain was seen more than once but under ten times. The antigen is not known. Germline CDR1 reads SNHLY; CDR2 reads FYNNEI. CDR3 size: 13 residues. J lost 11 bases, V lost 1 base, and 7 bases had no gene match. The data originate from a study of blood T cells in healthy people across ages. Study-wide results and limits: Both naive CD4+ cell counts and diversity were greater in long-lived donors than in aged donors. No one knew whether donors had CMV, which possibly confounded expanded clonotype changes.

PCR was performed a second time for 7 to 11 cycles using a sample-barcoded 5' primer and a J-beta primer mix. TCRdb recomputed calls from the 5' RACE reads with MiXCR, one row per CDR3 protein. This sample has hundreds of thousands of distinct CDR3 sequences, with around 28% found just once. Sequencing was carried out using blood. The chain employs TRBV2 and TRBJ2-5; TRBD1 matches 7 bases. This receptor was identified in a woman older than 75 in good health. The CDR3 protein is CASSEEGASEQYF. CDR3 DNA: TGTGCCAGCAGTGAAGAGGGGGCAAGTGAGCAGTACTTC.